The T cell receptor (beta chain) under discussion was sequenced for a study of blood T cell repertoires in COVID-19. J lost 5 bases, V lost 4 bases, and 7 bases had no gene match. The V gene's germline CDR1 is SGHTS and CDR2 YDEGEE. The CDR3 extends over 16 amino acids. As processed by the authors: Estimates of nucleated cell counts were drawn from the amplification of reference gene primers. Sequencing used immunoSEQ multiplex PCR; TCRdb keeps in-frame clones, though not all of them. That table supplies the V and J calls and clone size; D and trimming were determined from the DNA. The sample lists 250,000 or so clones; around four fifths were seen once.

Sequencing was carried out using peripheral blood. The rearrangement uses TRBV5-8 and TRBJ2-2; 11 nucleotides match TRBD2. This TCR derives from a man aged 55 to 70 with acute or convalescent COVID-19. The CDR3 here is CASSVVAGGRTGELFF. The CDR3 DNA follows: TGTGCCAGCAGCGTGGTAGCGGGAGGGAGAACCGGGGAGCTGTTTTTT.